This is a list of T cell receptor beta chains from one sample in a study of ipilimumab plus nivolumab after autologous stem cell transplantation. Sequencing used immunoSEQ multiplex PCR; TCRdb keeps in-frame clones, though not all of them. The sample shows 8,500 to 11,000 clones, approximately 80% of them seen only once. Sequencing used PBMCs, obtained in a trial of ipilimumab plus nivolumab as post-transplant consolidation. The source of these receptors is a male donor with diffuse large B-cell lymphoma. The CDR3 runs from the conserved cysteine through the conserved F or W. Fields, in order: D gene, V gene, J gene, clone size, CDR3 protein, CDR3 DNA. A D gene is named only where the DNA matches it firmly. Clone size, where shown, is once, few, many, or a class for clones that have expanded.

D gene: -; V gene: TRBV9; J gene: TRBJ2-5; clone size: -; CDR3 protein: CASSVAPGKSETQYF; CDR3 DNA: TGTGCCAGCAGCGTAGCCCCGGGGAAATCCGAGACCCAGTACTTC
D gene: TRBD1; V gene: TRBV7-6; J gene: TRBJ1-1; clone size: -; CDR3 protein: CASSLNRDRNTEAFF; CDR3 DNA: TGTGCCAGCAGCTTAAACCGGGACAGAAACACTGAAGCTTTCTTT
D gene: -; V gene: TRBV28; J gene: TRBJ1-1; clone size: -; CDR3 protein: CASSLTGDEAFF; CDR3 DNA: TGTGCCAGCAGTTTAACTGGCGATGAAGCTTTCTTT
D gene: TRBD1; V gene: TRBV27; J gene: TRBJ1-1; clone size: -; CDR3 protein: CASSTGTGIKEAFF; CDR3 DNA: TGTGCCAGCAGTACCGGGACAGGGATCAAAGAAGCTTTCTTT
D gene: -; V gene: TRBV28; J gene: TRBJ1-6; clone size: -; CDR3 protein: CASSLSTTESSYNSPLHF; CDR3 DNA: TGTGCCAGCAGTTTATCAACCACAGAGAGCTCCTATAATTCACCCCTCCACTTT
D gene: -; V gene: TRBV18; J gene: TRBJ2-5; clone size: -; CDR3 protein: CASSPAGKETQYF; CDR3 DNA: TGTGCCAGCTCACCTGCCGGGAAAGAGACCCAGTACTTC
D gene: -; V gene: TRBV6-5; J gene: TRBJ2-7; clone size: -; CDR3 protein: CASSYGAAYEQYF; CDR3 DNA: TGTGCCAGCAGTTACGGGGCCGCCTACGAGCAGTACTTC
D gene: -; V gene: TRBV6-5; J gene: TRBJ2-2; clone size: -; CDR3 protein: CASSPQVNTGELFF; CDR3 DNA: TGTGCCAGCAGTCCCCAAGTTAACACCGGGGAGCTGTTTTTT
D gene: TRBD1; V gene: TRBV28; J gene: TRBJ2-1; clone size: -; CDR3 protein: CATKGALGEQFF; CDR3 DNA: TGTGCCACCAAGGGGGCGCTTGGTGAGCAGTTCTTC
D gene: -; V gene: TRBV27; J gene: TRBJ2-3; clone size: -; CDR3 protein: CASSRKEGDTQYF; CDR3 DNA: TGTGCCAGCAGCCGGAAGGAGGGAGATACGCAGTATTTT
D gene: -; V gene: TRBV25-1; J gene: TRBJ1-1; clone size: -; CDR3 protein: CASRSVFSGEAFF; CDR3 DNA: TGTGCCAGCAGGTCAGTCTTTTCGGGTGAAGCTTTCTTT
D gene: TRBD2; V gene: TRBV5-1; J gene: TRBJ2-3; clone size: once; CDR3 protein: CASNQGLAGSTDTQYF; CDR3 DNA: TGCGCCAGCAACCAAGGACTAGCGGGTAGCACAGATACGCAGTATTTT
D gene: TRBD1; V gene: TRBV30; J gene: TRBJ1-2; clone size: -; CDR3 protein: CAWSRKGGQSYGYTF; CDR3 DNA: TGTGCCTGGAGTAGGAAAGGGGGACAGAGCTATGGCTACACCTTC
D gene: TRBD2; V gene: TRBV27; J gene: TRBJ2-1; clone size: once; CDR3 protein: CASSPGGYYNEQFF; CDR3 DNA: TGTGCCAGCAGTCCGGGGGGGTATTACAATGAGCAGTTCTTC
D gene: -; V gene: TRBV7-9; J gene: TRBJ2-3; clone size: few; CDR3 protein: CASSLGMGAEGTDTQYF; CDR3 DNA: TGTGCCAGCAGCTTAGGAATGGGGGCGGAGGGCACAGATACGCAGTATTTT
D gene: TRBD1; V gene: TRBV2; J gene: TRBJ1-2; clone size: once; CDR3 protein: CASRGTGQGAQGYTF; CDR3 DNA: TGTGCCAGCAGGGGAACTGGACAGGGGGCGCAGGGCTACACCTTC
D gene: TRBD1; V gene: TRBV5-6; J gene: TRBJ2-7; clone size: -; CDR3 protein: CASSLDQGVHEQYF; CDR3 DNA: TGTGCCAGCAGCTTAGACCAGGGGGTCCACGAGCAGTACTTC
D gene: -; V gene: TRBV6-6; J gene: TRBJ2-2; clone size: -; CDR3 protein: CASTWGLVTGELFF; CDR3 DNA: TGTGCCAGCACCTGGGGCCTTGTCACCGGGGAGCTGTTTTTT
D gene: -; V gene: TRBV7-6; J gene: TRBJ1-5; clone size: -; CDR3 protein: CASSDTGQGQPQHF; CDR3 DNA: TGTGCCAGCAGCGATACAGGGCAGGGTCAGCCCCAGCATTTT
D gene: -; V gene: TRBV7-2; J gene: TRBJ1-5; clone size: -; CDR3 protein: CASSLGPLGGSSNQPQHF; CDR3 DNA: TGTGCCAGCAGCTTAGGTCCGTTGGGGGGGTCTAGCAATCAGCCCCAGCATTTT
D gene: -; V gene: TRBV6-1; J gene: TRBJ1-3; clone size: -; CDR3 protein: CASSEAWGRNTIYF; CDR3 DNA: TGTGCCAGCAGTGAAGCGTGGGGAAGAAACACCATATATTTT
D gene: -; V gene: TRBV27; J gene: TRBJ1-2; clone size: -; CDR3 protein: CASSSLPGVRGYTF; CDR3 DNA: TGTGCCAGCAGTTCCCTCCCGGGGGTACGTGGCTACACCTTC
D gene: -; V gene: TRBV11-2; J gene: TRBJ1-2; clone size: -; CDR3 protein: CASSLVGAGNYGYTF; CDR3 DNA: TGTGCCAGCAGCTTAGTCGGCGCAGGGAACTATGGCTACACCTTC
D gene: -; V gene: TRBV7-8; J gene: TRBJ1-4; clone size: -; CDR3 protein: CASSSNRVGGVKEKLFF; CDR3 DNA: TGTGCCAGCAGCTCCAACAGGGTTGGAGGGGTAAAGGAAAAACTGTTTTTT
D gene: -; V gene: TRBV10-2; J gene: TRBJ1-1; clone size: -; CDR3 protein: CASKRGVGTEAFF; CDR3 DNA: TGCGCCAGCAAAAGGGGGGTCGGGACAGAAGCTTTCTTT
D gene: -; V gene: TRBV27; J gene: TRBJ1-2; clone size: -; CDR3 protein: CASSTGNYGYTF; CDR3 DNA: TGTGCCAGCAGTACAGGCAACTATGGCTACACCTTC
D gene: -; V gene: TRBV18; J gene: TRBJ2-7; clone size: -; CDR3 protein: CASSRRSTLATYEQYF; CDR3 DNA: TGTGCCAGCTCACGGAGGAGTACCCTAGCCACCTACGAGCAGTACTTC
D gene: TRBD1; V gene: TRBV28; J gene: TRBJ1-1; clone size: once; CDR3 protein: CATYLRTGGTEAFF; CDR3 DNA: TGTGCCACCTACTTGCGGACAGGGGGCACTGAAGCTTTCTTT
D gene: -; V gene: TRBV11-2; J gene: TRBJ2-2; clone size: -; CDR3 protein: CASSLVWGSNTGELFF; CDR3 DNA: TGTGCCAGCAGCTTAGTTTGGGGCAGCAACACCGGGGAGCTGTTTTTT
D gene: TRBD2; V gene: TRBV5-1; J gene: TRBJ2-1; clone size: -; CDR3 protein: CASSRSLPGLAGGPFDEQFF; CDR3 DNA: TGCGCCAGCAGCCGTTCTCTTCCGGGACTAGCGGGGGGGCCATTCGATGAGCAGTTCTTC
D gene: -; V gene: TRBV10-3; J gene: TRBJ1-5; clone size: once; CDR3 protein: CAISDLGNQPQHF; CDR3 DNA: TGTGCCATCAGTGATCTGGGCAATCAGCCCCAGCATTTT
D gene: -; V gene: TRBV2; J gene: TRBJ2-7; clone size: -; CDR3 protein: CARGRTGPYEQYF; CDR3 DNA: TGTGCCAGGGGGAGGACAGGTCCCTACGAGCAGTACTTC
D gene: -; V gene: TRBV4-1; J gene: TRBJ2-2; clone size: -; CDR3 protein: CASSQGAGINTGELFF; CDR3 DNA: TGCGCCAGCAGCCAAGGTGCAGGGATCAACACCGGGGAGCTGTTTTTT
D gene: -; V gene: TRBV28; J gene: TRBJ1-5; clone size: -; CDR3 protein: CASSLWGNSNQPQHF; CDR3 DNA: TGTGCCAGCAGTTTGTGGGGGAATAGCAATCAGCCCCAGCATTTT
D gene: -; V gene: TRBV7-9; J gene: TRBJ1-1; clone size: -; CDR3 protein: CASSLGAIGTEAFF; CDR3 DNA: TGTGCCAGCAGCTTAGGGGCGATAGGCACTGAAGCTTTCTTT
D gene: -; V gene: TRBV10-2; J gene: TRBJ2-6; clone size: -; CDR3 protein: CASRGAGGANVLTF; CDR3 DNA: TGCGCCAGCAGAGGTGCAGGTGGGGCCAACGTCCTGACTTTC
D gene: TRBD1; V gene: TRBV5-1; J gene: TRBJ1-1; clone size: -; CDR3 protein: CASSRNRDREAFF; CDR3 DNA: TGCGCCAGCAGCCGTAACCGGGACAGAGAAGCTTTCTTT
D gene: TRBD1; V gene: TRBV5-1; J gene: TRBJ2-2; clone size: -; CDR3 protein: CASSRHSRDRDTGELFF; CDR3 DNA: TGCGCCAGCAGCCGCCATTCTCGGGACAGGGACACCGGGGAGCTGTTTTTT
D gene: TRBD1; V gene: TRBV2; J gene: TRBJ2-7; clone size: -; CDR3 protein: CASRGRVGTGGPRGVYEQYF; CDR3 DNA: TGTGCCAGCAGGGGACGGGTAGGAACAGGGGGGCCCCGCGGCGTTTACGAGCAGTACTTC
D gene: TRBD1; V gene: TRBV11-2; J gene: TRBJ1-3; clone size: -; CDR3 protein: CASSPQGVPGNTIYF; CDR3 DNA: TGTGCCAGCAGCCCACAGGGGGTCCCTGGAAACACCATATATTTT
D gene: -; V gene: TRBV6-5; J gene: TRBJ1-6; clone size: few; CDR3 protein: CASSYSWDGENSPLHF; CDR3 DNA: TGTGCCAGCAGTTACTCTTGGGACGGAGAGAATTCACCCCTCCACTTT
D gene: -; V gene: TRBV28; J gene: TRBJ2-7; clone size: -; CDR3 protein: CASSLLLAEQYF; CDR3 DNA: TGTGCCAGCAGTTTACTTCTTGCCGAGCAGTACTTC
D gene: -; V gene: TRBV7-9; J gene: TRBJ1-2; clone size: -; CDR3 protein: CASSLLTRRHVDGYTF; CDR3 DNA: TGTGCCAGCAGCTTACTTACGAGGAGGCACGTTGATGGCTACACCTTC
D gene: -; V gene: TRBV4-1; J gene: TRBJ1-1; clone size: -; CDR3 protein: CASSQEVSGVAEAFF; CDR3 DNA: TGCGCCAGCAGCCAAGAGGTCAGTGGGGTAGCTGAAGCTTTCTTT
D gene: -; V gene: TRBV28; J gene: TRBJ2-3; clone size: -; CDR3 protein: CASSPLGGVRDTQYF; CDR3 DNA: TGTGCCAGCAGTCCCCTCGGCGGGGTAAGAGATACGCAGTATTTT
D gene: -; V gene: TRBV6-5; J gene: TRBJ2-7; clone size: -; CDR3 protein: CASSYSSGNEQYF; CDR3 DNA: TGTGCCAGCAGTTACTCTTCGGGGAACGAGCAGTACTTC
D gene: -; V gene: TRBV30; J gene: TRBJ2-7; clone size: once; CDR3 protein: CAWSPGSTYEQYF; CDR3 DNA: TGTGCCTGGAGTCCAGGGTCTACCTACGAGCAGTACTTC
D gene: TRBD1; V gene: TRBV5-1; J gene: TRBJ1-5; clone size: -; CDR3 protein: CASSLAGGNQPQHF; CDR3 DNA: TGCGCCAGCAGCTTGGCAGGGGGGAATCAGCCCCAGCATTTT
D gene: -; V gene: TRBV2; J gene: TRBJ1-2; clone size: medium-sized; CDR3 protein: CASSEALGGLEYGYTF; CDR3 DNA: TGTGCCAGCAGTGAAGCGCTCGGGGGGTTAGAATATGGCTACACCTTC
D gene: -; V gene: TRBV30; J gene: TRBJ1-6; clone size: few; CDR3 protein: CAWSVTDNSPLHF; CDR3 DNA: TGTGCCTGGAGTGTGACGGACAATTCACCCCTCCACTTT
D gene: -; V gene: TRBV5-1; J gene: TRBJ2-1; clone size: -; CDR3 protein: CASSLESGFSNEQFF; CDR3 DNA: TGCGCCAGCAGCTTGGAGTCAGGGTTTAGCAATGAGCAGTTCTTC
D gene: -; V gene: TRBV5-5; J gene: TRBJ2-3; clone size: -; CDR3 protein: CASSLGGHSTDTQYF; CDR3 DNA: TGTGCCAGCAGCTTGGGGGGACACAGCACAGATACGCAGTATTTT
D gene: -; V gene: TRBV19; J gene: TRBJ1-1; clone size: -; CDR3 protein: CASSARDWTEAFF; CDR3 DNA: TGTGCCAGTAGTGCCAGGGATTGGACTGAAGCTTTCTTT
D gene: -; V gene: TRBV7-9; J gene: TRBJ1-4; clone size: -; CDR3 protein: CASSRDGLLNEKLFF; CDR3 DNA: TGTGCCAGCAGCCGAGACGGACTCCTTAATGAAAAACTGTTTTTT
D gene: -; V gene: TRBV29-1; J gene: TRBJ1-2; clone size: -; CDR3 protein: CSVEDPTGAGYTF; CDR3 DNA: TGCAGCGTTGAAGATCCCACCGGGGCTGGCTACACCTTC
D gene: TRBD1; V gene: TRBV6-6; J gene: TRBJ1-2; clone size: -; CDR3 protein: CARQGRANYGYTF; CDR3 DNA: TGTGCCAGACAGGGGAGAGCTAACTATGGCTACACCTTC
D gene: -; V gene: TRBV18; J gene: TRBJ2-3; clone size: -; CDR3 protein: CASSQSASTDTQYF; CDR3 DNA: TGTGCCAGCTCGCAGTCAGCTAGCACAGATACGCAGTATTTT
D gene: -; V gene: TRBV28; J gene: TRBJ1-6; clone size: few; CDR3 protein: CASRPAGNSPLHF; CDR3 DNA: TGTGCCAGCAGACCCGCCGGGAATTCACCCCTCCACTTT
D gene: TRBD1; V gene: TRBV18; J gene: TRBJ2-7; clone size: -; CDR3 protein: CASSKGQGGQYF; CDR3 DNA: TGTGCCAGCTCAAAGGGACAGGGTGGGCAGTACTTC
D gene: -; V gene: TRBV2; J gene: TRBJ1-1; clone size: -; CDR3 protein: CASARGNTEAFF; CDR3 DNA: TGTGCCAGCGCGAGGGGGAACACTGAAGCTTTCTTT